Sequencing of this TCR beta chain was carried out in a study of type 1 and type 2 diabetes patients. Study context: T cells were magnetically sorted from PBMCs as CD4+ or CD8+ subsets. Study-wide findings and caveats: Some HECs seen only in T1D might also appear in more T2D or control samples. Type 2 diabetes and control samples shared highly correlated V and J usage, averaging about 0.97.

Of note for this clonotype: The antigen is unknown.

Germline values: CDR1 MNHNY, CDR2 SVGAGI (reference sequence). This CDR3 spans 12 amino acids. J lost 5 bases, V lost 7 bases, and 3 bases had no gene match. Genomic DNA was the PCR template. A primer set of 30 forward and 13 reverse primers amplified the CDR3. One entry per CDR3 protein results from TCRdb running MiXCR on the multiplex PCR reads. The profile shows under 300,000 distinct CDR3 sequences, approximately 50% of them singletons. Sequenced input: peripheral blood mononuclear cells (PBMCs). This receptor was taken from a man younger than 30 with type 2 diabetes. The V call is TRBV6-6, the J call TRBJ2-7; 9 positions agree with TRBD1. CDR3 bases: TGTGCCAGCAAGGACAGGGGAGACGAGCAGTACTTC. It encodes CASKDRGDEQYF.